This T cell receptor beta chain was captured by sequencing in a study of T cell responses to AZD1222 COVID-19 vaccine. Study-level results: A rise in Spike-specific TCR breadth and depth followed two AZD1222 doses.

Using immunoSEQ multiplex PCR, the repertoire was profiled, and TCRdb retains in-frame clones only, with some absent. The table records around 67,000 clones, around 84% of them present only once. As to this clone: What it binds is not known.

The starting material was peripheral blood, obtained on day 0 of AZD1222 vaccination. The TCR comes from an adult in good health.

CDR3 sequence: CASSKTGANVLTF. CDR3 DNA sequence: TGTGCCAGCAGTAAAACTGGGGCCAACGTCCTGACTTTC. The rearrangement links TRBV6-2 or TRBV6-3 to TRBJ2-6; D ambiguous. The CDR3 has 13 amino acids. V lost 5 bases, J lost 2 bases, and 4 bases lay in between. CDR1 and CDR2 (germline): MNHEY, SVGEGT.